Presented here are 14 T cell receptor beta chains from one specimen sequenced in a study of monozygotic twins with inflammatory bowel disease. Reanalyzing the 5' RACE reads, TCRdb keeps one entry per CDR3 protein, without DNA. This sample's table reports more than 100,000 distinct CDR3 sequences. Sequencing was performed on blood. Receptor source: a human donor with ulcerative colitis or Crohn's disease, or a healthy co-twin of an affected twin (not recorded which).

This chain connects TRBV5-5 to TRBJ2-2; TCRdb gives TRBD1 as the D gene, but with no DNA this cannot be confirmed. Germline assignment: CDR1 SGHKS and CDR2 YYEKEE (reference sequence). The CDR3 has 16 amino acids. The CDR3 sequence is CASSFAGGTNTGELFF.

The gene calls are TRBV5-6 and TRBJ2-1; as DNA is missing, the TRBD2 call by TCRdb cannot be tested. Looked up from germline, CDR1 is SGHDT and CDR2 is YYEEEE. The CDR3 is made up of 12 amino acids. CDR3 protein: CASSGLFNEQFF.

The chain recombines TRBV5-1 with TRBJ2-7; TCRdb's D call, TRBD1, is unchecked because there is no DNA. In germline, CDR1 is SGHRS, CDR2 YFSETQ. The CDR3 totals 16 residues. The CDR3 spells CASSLAKQGEAYEQYF.

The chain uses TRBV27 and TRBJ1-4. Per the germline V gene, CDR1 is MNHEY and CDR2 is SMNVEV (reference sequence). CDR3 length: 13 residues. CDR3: CASSLIIGEKLFF. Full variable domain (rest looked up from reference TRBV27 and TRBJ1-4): EAQVTQNPRYLITVTGKKLTVTCSQNMNHEYMSWYRQDPGLGLRQIYYSMNVEVTDKGDVPEGYKVSRKEKRNFPLILESPSPNQTSLYFCASSLIIGEKLFFGSGTQLSVL.

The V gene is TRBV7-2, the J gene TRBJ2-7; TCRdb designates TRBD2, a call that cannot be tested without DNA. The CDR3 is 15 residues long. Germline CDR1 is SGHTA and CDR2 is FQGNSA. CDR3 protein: CASSRTSGSSYEQYF.

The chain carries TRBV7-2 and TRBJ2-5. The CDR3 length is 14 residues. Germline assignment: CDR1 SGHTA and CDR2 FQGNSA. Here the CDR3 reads CASSLFGSPETQYF.

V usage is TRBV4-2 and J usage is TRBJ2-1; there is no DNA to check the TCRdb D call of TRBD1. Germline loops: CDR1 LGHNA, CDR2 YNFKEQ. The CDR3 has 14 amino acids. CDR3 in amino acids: CASSQGGVYNEQFF.

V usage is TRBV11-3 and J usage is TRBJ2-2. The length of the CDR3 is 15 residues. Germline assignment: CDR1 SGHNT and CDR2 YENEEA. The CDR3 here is CASSMDDSKNGELFF.

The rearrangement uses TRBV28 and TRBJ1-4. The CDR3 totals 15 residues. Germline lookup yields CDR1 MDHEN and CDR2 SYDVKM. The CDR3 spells CASSLADATNEKLFF.

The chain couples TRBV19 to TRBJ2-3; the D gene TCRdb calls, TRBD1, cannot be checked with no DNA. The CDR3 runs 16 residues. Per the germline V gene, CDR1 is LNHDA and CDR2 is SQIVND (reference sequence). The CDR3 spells CASSTADRGQGDTQYF.

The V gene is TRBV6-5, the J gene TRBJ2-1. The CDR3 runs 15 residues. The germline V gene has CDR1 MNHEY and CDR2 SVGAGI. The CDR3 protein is CASSYGLPRYNEQFF.

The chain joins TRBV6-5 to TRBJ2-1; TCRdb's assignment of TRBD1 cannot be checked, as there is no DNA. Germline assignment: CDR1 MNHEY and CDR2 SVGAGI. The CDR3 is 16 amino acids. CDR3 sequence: CASSSTGTGTYNEQFF.

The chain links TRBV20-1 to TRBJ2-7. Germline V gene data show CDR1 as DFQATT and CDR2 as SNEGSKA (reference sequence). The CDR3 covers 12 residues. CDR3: CSARKQQYEQYF.

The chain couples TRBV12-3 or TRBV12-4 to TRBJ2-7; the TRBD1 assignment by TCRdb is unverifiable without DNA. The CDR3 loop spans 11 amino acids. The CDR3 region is CASSSRTGQYF.